Presented here are 18 T cell receptor beta chains from one specimen sequenced in a study of technical replicates of blood from several donors. This table comes from immunoSEQ multiplex PCR, and its TCRdb copy is limited to in-frame clones, with some not included. The table has roughly 87,000 clones, roughly 90% seen once. Sequences were obtained from T cells isolated from PBMCs. The receptors shown here come from a human donor in good health.

The CDR3 protein is CASSPGMTYEQYF. The DNA of the CDR3 is TGTGCCAGTAGTCCAGGGATGACCTACGAGCAGTACTTC. The rearrangement uses TRBV19 and TRBJ2-7; D perhaps matches TRBD1 (5 bases). The CDR3 runs 13 residues. Trimming cost V 5 bases and J 2 bases, with 10 bases left between them. Germline V gene data show CDR1 as LNHDA and CDR2 as SQIVND (reference sequence).

The gene calls are TRBV2 and TRBJ2-7; D perhaps matches TRBD1 (5 bases). The CDR3 spans 12 residues. Looked up from germline, CDR1 is SNHLY and CDR2 is FYNNEI. Trimming pared 4 bases from V and 5 bases from J, leaving 9 bases between. The CDR3 here is CASSARVDEQYF. Written as DNA, the CDR3 is TGTGCCAGCAGTGCCAGGGTGGACGAGCAGTACTTC.

This chain joins TRBV5-4 and TRBJ1-4, with 7 nucleotides matching TRBD1. The length of the CDR3 is 13 residues. Germline-derived CDR1 and CDR2 are SGHNT and YYREEE (reference sequence). The junction had 2 bases not matched to a gene; V was cut back by 4 bases and J by 5 bases. CDR3 DNA sequence: TGTGCCAGCAGCCGGGACAGCAATGAAAAACTGTTTTTT. It encodes CASSRDSNEKLFF.

The chain couples TRBV29-1 to TRBJ2-3, with D hard to call. V lost 6 bases and J 4 bases, leaving 14 bases between the germline ends. Germline loops: CDR1 SQVTM, CDR2 ANQGSEA. This CDR3 is built from 13 residues. CDR3 nucleotide sequence: TGCAGCGTGGTAAAAGTGGCGGCAGATACGCAGTATTTT. This sequence encodes CSVVKVAADTQYF.

This chain joins TRBV6-5 and TRBJ1-4; tentative D call: TRBD1 (5 bases). The CDR3 loop spans 11 amino acids. V was trimmed by 8 bases and J by 9 bases, leaving 10 bases between them. Germline-derived CDR1 and CDR2 are MNHEY and SVGAGI. The CDR3 DNA sequence: TGTGCCAGCGGCCAGGGTCAAAAACTGTTTTTT. It specifies CASGQGQKLFF.

The genes are TRBV10-3 and TRBJ1-5; 7 bases align to TRBD1. CDR1 ENHRY and CDR2 SYGVKD come from the germline V gene. V trimming: 4 bases; J trimming: 0 bases; junction bases outside the gene matches: 6. This CDR3 is built from 16 residues. CDR3 protein: CAISGGDRYSNQPQHF. The CDR3 DNA follows: TGTGCCATCAGTGGTGGGGACAGATATAGCAATCAGCCCCAGCATTTT.

The rearrangement uses TRBV27 and TRBJ1-5; a weak D match, TRBD1 (6 bases). The CDR3 consists of 15 residues. Per the germline V gene, CDR1 is MNHEY and CDR2 is SMNVEV (reference sequence). V was cut by 4 bases and J by 1 base, with 11 bases left in between. The chain's CDR3 is CASSYDRSSNQPQHF. The DNA for the CDR3 is TGTGCCAGCAGTTACGACAGGTCCAGCAATCAGCCCCAGCATTTT.

This clone was observed once. The rearrangement joins TRBV2 to TRBJ2-2; TRBD1 agrees at 9 bases. The CDR3 runs to 17 residues. Trimming took 2 bases from V and 4 from J; bases not matched to a gene: 8. Germline CDR1 and CDR2: SNHLY and FYNNEI. This CDR3 reads CASSEFLGQGVTGELFF. CDR3 coding DNA: TGTGCCAGCAGTGAATTTTTGGGACAGGGTGTCACCGGGGAGCTGTTTTTT.

This sequence joins TRBV27 and TRBJ1-1; TRBD1 aligns across 7 bases. The CDR3 loop spans 13 amino acids. Unmatched junction bases numbered 4, after V lost 9 bases and J lost 0 bases. The germline gives CDR1 MNHEY, CDR2 SMNVEV (reference sequence). CDR3 region: CASYRGLNTEAFF. Here the CDR3 DNA reads TGTGCCAGTTATAGGGGGCTGAACACTGAAGCTTTCTTT.

The V call is TRBV9, the J call TRBJ1-2, with a possible D match to TRBD1 (5 bases). The germline V gene has CDR1 SGDLS and CDR2 YYNGEE. The ends were cut back, 4 bases at V and 2 bases at J, with 12 bases in the middle. CDR3 length: 14 amino acids. Here the CDR3 reads CASSPGGENYGYTF. The CDR3 nucleotides are TGTGCCAGCAGCCCCGGGGGGGAAAACTATGGCTACACCTTC.

The chain joins TRBV4-1 to TRBJ1-2; 7 nucleotides agree with TRBD1. The CDR3 consists of 17 residues. The germline V gene has CDR1 MGHRA and CDR2 YSYEKL. Trimming removed 1 base from V and 0 bases from J; junction bases left unmatched: 8. The CDR3 protein is CASSQGRGPFSNYGYTF. In nucleotides, the CDR3 is TGCGCCAGCAGCCAAGGGAGGGGGCCCTTTTCTAACTATGGCTACACCTTC.

This clone was counted a single time. V usage is TRBV2 and J usage is TRBJ2-1; D ambiguous. V lost 3 bases, J lost 0 bases, and 9 bases lay in between. CDR1 SNHLY and CDR2 FYNNEI come from the germline V gene. The CDR3 has 15 residues. In DNA, the CDR3 is TGTGCCAGCAGTGATAGGTACAGCTCCTACAATGAGCAGTTCTTC. Residues: CASSDRYSSYNEQFF.

The chain combines TRBV7-8 with TRBJ2-5; possible D gene TRBD1, 6 bases. Per the germline V gene, CDR1 is SGHVS and CDR2 is FQNEAQ. Trimming left V 5 bases short and J 5 bases short, with 12 bases between. The CDR3 totals 13 residues. The CDR3 nucleotides read TGTGCCAGCAGCCTGGGGGCCCGGGAGACCCAGTACTTC. It yields the protein CASSLGARETQYF. Looking up the rest from reference TRBV7-8 and TRBJ2-5 gives the full variable domain: GAGVSQSPRYKVAKRGQDVALRCDPISGHVSLFWYQQALGQGPEFLTYFQNEAQLDKSGLPSDRFFAERPEGSVSTLKIQRTQQEDSAVYLCASSLGARETQYFGPGTRLLVL.

J is TRBJ1-4 and V is TRBV13, with D possibly being TRBD1 (6 bases). V gave up 3 bases and J gave up 8 bases, with 13 bases separating them. The CDR3 has 14 residues. Germline CDR1 reads PRHDT; CDR2 reads FYEKMQ (reference sequence). The chain's CDR3 is CASSLNRDREKLFF. In DNA, the CDR3 is TGTGCCAGCAGCTTGAACAGGGATAGGGAAAAACTGTTTTTT.

The chain couples TRBV19 to TRBJ2-5, with D tentatively TRBD1 (6 bases). The CDR3 totals 14 residues. Germline CDR1 LNHDA, CDR2 SQIVND (reference sequence). V was trimmed by 3 bases and J by 5 bases, leaving 13 bases between them. CDR3 protein: CASSILDSPETQYF. The DNA of the CDR3 is TGTGCCAGTAGTATCCTGGACAGCCCTGAGACCCAGTACTTC. Based on the CDR3 plus reference TRBV19 and TRBJ2-5, the full variable domain is DGGITQSPKYLFRKEGQNVTLSCEQNLNHDAMYWYRQDPGQGLRLIYYSQIVNDFQKGDIAEGYSVSREKKESFPLTVTSAQKNPTAFYLCASSILDSPETQYFGPGTRLLVL.

The CDR3 here is CASSFTGGSYEQYF. CDR3 DNA: TGTGCCAGCAGCTTTACCGGGGGGAGCTACGAGCAGTACTTC. This chain links TRBV7-3 with TRBJ2-7; 7 bases map to TRBD2. The CDR3 sequence is 14 residues long. Germline assignment: CDR1 SGHTA and CDR2 FQGTGA. The J segment lost 3 bases and the V segment lost 3 bases, leaving 5 bases of the junction unmatched.

The chain uses TRBV6-1 and TRBJ2-7, with 7 bases matching TRBD1. With V trimmed by 4 bases and J by 0 bases, 0 bases remained unmatched. This CDR3 has 13 amino acids. Per germline, CDR1 MNHNS and CDR2 SASEGT. In DNA form, the CDR3 reads TGTGCCAGCAGTGGACAGGGCTCCTACGAGCAGTACTTC. It translates to CASSGQGSYEQYF.

The chain has TRBV7-3 and TRBJ2-2; D unresolved. The CDR3 consists of 14 residues. Between the trimmed V and J ends, which lost 6 bases and 0 bases, there was a span of 8 bases. In germline, CDR1 is SGHTA, CDR2 FQGTGA. The CDR3 reads CASSFTANTGELFF. The CDR3 nucleotides are TGTGCCAGCAGTTTTACAGCGAACACCGGGGAGCTGTTTTTT.